This T cell receptor (beta chain) was identified during a study of cytomegalovirus exposure and HLA in healthy donors. The CDR3 covers 14 residues. With 6 bases removed from V and 4 bases from J, the gap between germline ends came to 15 bases. The V gene's germline CDR1 is MNHNS and CDR2 SASEGT. PCR involved 60 Vbeta and 13 Jbeta primers. Repertoires were generated with immunoSEQ multiplex PCR, while TCRdb's copy carries only in-frame clones and drops some. The repertoire includes roughly 180,000 clones, 82% of them detected once, and about 1.6% sits in the top ten. Sequenced: PBMCs. The gene calls are TRBV6-1 and TRBJ1-1; possible D gene TRBD1, 5 bases. The clonotype originates from a man aged 40-49 years in good health and CMV-seronegative. The CDR3 is CASRELGRTTEAFF. The CDR3 DNA is TGTGCCAGCAGGGAACTGGGGCGAACCACTGAAGCTTTCTTT.